What follows are 17 T cell receptor beta chains derived from one specimen sequenced in a study of cytomegalovirus exposure and HLA in healthy donors (dated by TCRdb to about 2017). Library prep was done by the immunoSEQ multiplex PCR assay. For the multiplex PCR, a mixture combining 60 forward primers for TCR Vbeta segments and 13 reverse primers for TCR Jbeta segments was used. This is the immuneACCESS table as TCRdb keeps it, with only in-frame sequences that have V and J called. A part of the clones is gone; compared with another copy, unresolved V genes explain less than half, and the rest is unexplained. This sample's table contains tens of thousands of clones. The ten largest make up 3.5% to 4% of the sample. The specimen sequenced was PBMCs. Receptors were obtained from a young man in good health and CMV-seropositive.

The chain carries TRBV7-9 and TRBJ2-7; 10 nucleotides agree with TRBD1. This CDR3 comprises 15 residues. Germline V gene sequence: CDR1 SEHNR, CDR2 FQNEAQ (reference sequence). The V gene end was trimmed by 5 bases and the J gene end by 4 bases; junction bases not matched to a gene: 8. CDR3 nucleotide sequence: TGTGCCAGCAGCATACCGGGACAGGGGTGGTACGAGCAGTACTTC. Its translation is CASSIPGQGWYEQYF.

The chain employs TRBV13 and TRBJ2-1; TRBD2 matches at 9 bases. Germline V CDR1 and CDR2: PRHDT, FYEKMQ (reference sequence). This CDR3 contains 14 residues. With V trimmed by 5 bases and J by 8 bases, 7 bases remained unmatched. The CDR3 sequence is CASSRGGGSYEQFF. CDR3 bases: TGTGCCAGCAGCCGCGGGGGGGGTTCGTATGAGCAGTTCTTC. The complete variable domain, with remaining parts taken from reference TRBV13 and TRBJ2-1, reads AAGVIQSPRHLIKEKRETATLKCYPIPRHDTVYWYQQGPGQDPQFLISFYEKMQSDKGSIPDRFSAQQFSDYHSELNMSSLELGDSALYFCASSRGGGSYEQFFGPGTRLTVL.

The gene calls are TRBV6-1 and TRBJ1-1; D perhaps matches TRBD1 (5 bases). The germline V gene encodes CDR1 MNHNS and CDR2 SASEGT. Deletions cut 6 bases from V and 2 bases from J, with 13 bases between. CDR3 size: 14 residues. CDR3 protein: CASSAKGLNTEAFF. The CDR3 bases are TGTGCCAGCAGCGCTAAGGGACTCAACACTGAAGCTTTCTTT.

The chain uses TRBV5-1 and TRBJ2-5; maybe TRBD1 (6 bases). The DNA matches TRBJ2-7 better at its end, which makes the J call doubtful. Germline CDR1 reads SGHRS; CDR2 reads YFSETQ. CDR3 length: 15 amino acids. CDR3 sequence (DNA): TGCGCCAGCAGCTTGACAGGGTCACCGTTGGACGAGCAGTACTTC. It specifies CASSLTGSPLDEQYF.

V usage is TRBV7-9 and J usage is TRBJ2-2, with D maybe TRBD1 (5 bases). The CDR3 totals 14 residues. Trimming pared 5 bases from V and 3 bases from J, leaving 10 bases between. Per the germline V gene, CDR1 is SEHNR and CDR2 is FQNEAQ (reference sequence). DNA for the CDR3: TGTGCCAGCAGCCCCCCAGGGTACACCGGGGAGCTGTTTTTT. Translated, it gives CASSPPGYTGELFF.

The rearrangement uses TRBV5-8 and TRBJ2-1, with TRBD1 matching 11 bases. CDR1 SGHTS and CDR2 YDEGEE come from the germline V gene. With 3 bases clipped from V and 3 bases from J, the junction kept 5 bases outside the gene matches. The CDR3 sequence is 16 residues long. The CDR3, as DNA: TGTGCCAGCAGCTCGCCGGGACAGGGGGTCTACAATGAGCAGTTCTTC. Translation: CASSSPGQGVYNEQFF.

The chain couples TRBV27 to TRBJ1-5, with a possible D match to TRBD1 (6 bases). The CDR3 extends over 17 amino acids. Germline V gives CDR1 MNHEY, CDR2 SMNVEV (reference sequence). Trimming removed 0 bases from V and 2 bases from J, with 14 bases in between. The CDR3 is CASSLSMGAPGNQPQHF. The CDR3 region has the DNA TGTGCCAGCAGTTTATCGATGGGGGCGCCGGGCAATCAGCCCCAGCATTTT.

CDR3 sequence: CASSLEGVRANVLTF. CDR3 DNA: TGCGCCAGCAGCTTGGAGGGGGTCCGGGCCAACGTCCTGACTTTC. The chain recombines TRBV5-1 with TRBJ2-6, with D tentatively TRBD1 (6 bases). Deletions cut 0 bases from V and 5 bases from J, with 9 bases between. Germline V lookup: CDR1 SGHRS, CDR2 YFSETQ. There are 15 residues in the CDR3.

V is TRBV12-5 and J is TRBJ2-3; D possibly corresponds to TRBD2 (5 bases). The germline gives CDR1 LGHNT, CDR2 FRNRAP. The V end was cut by 7 bases, the J end by 2 bases, with 13 bases between. There are 14 residues in the CDR3. The CDR3 is CASADPDFTDTQYF. The CDR3 nucleotides read TGTGCTAGTGCCGACCCGGACTTCACAGATACGCAGTATTTT.

The chain couples TRBV7-9 to TRBJ1-4; D not certain. Germline assignment: CDR1 SEHNR and CDR2 FQNEAQ (reference sequence). This CDR3 has 15 residues. With 0 bases removed from V and 3 bases from J, the gap between germline ends came to 8 bases. The CDR3 DNA follows: TGTGCCAGCAGCTTAGCGGGGAGGTCTAATGAAAAACTGTTTTTT. This encodes CASSLAGRSNEKLFF.

The CDR3 loop reads CASSDTRHTIYF. CDR3 bases: TGTGCCAGCAGCGATACCAGGCACACCATATATTTT. The chain combines TRBV7-2 with TRBJ1-3; unclear D gene. Germline CDR1 is SGHTA and CDR2 is FQGNSA. V was shortened by 5 bases and J by 8 bases, with 10 bases between the two germline ends. The CDR3 loop spans 12 amino acids.

A note on this clone: One end of the junction is discordant with germline, which a read error may explain. J is TRBJ2-7 and V is TRBV13; TRBD1 aligns across 7 bases. CDR3 length: 15 residues. Germline V gene lookup returns CDR1 PRHDT and CDR2 FYEKMQ (reference sequence). The chain's CDR3 is CASSVGGQSGGVQYF. The CDR3 DNA sequence: TGTGCCAGCAGCGTAGGGGGACAGTCCGGAGGTGTGCAGTACTTC. The full variable domain, its missing parts supplied by reference TRBV13 and TRBJ2-7, is AAGVIQSPRHLIKEKRETATLKCYPIPRHDTVYWYQQGPGQDPQFLISFYEKMQSDKGSIPDRFSAQQFSDYHSELNMSSLELGDSALYFCASSVGGQSGGVQYFGPGTRLTVT.

The gene calls are TRBV7-9 and TRBJ2-2; TRBD2 agrees at 13 bases. Trimming cost V 5 bases and J 5 bases; bases outside gene matches: 5. The CDR3 length is 16 residues. Germline CDR1 is SEHNR and CDR2 is FQNEAQ (reference sequence). The CDR3 DNA reads as TGTGCCAGCAGCCGACCGGGACTAGCGGGAACCGGGGAGCTGTTTTTT. Its protein is CASSRPGLAGTGELFF. Supplemented by reference TRBV7-9 and TRBJ2-2, the full variable domain reads DTGVSQNPRHKITKRGQNVTFRCDPISEHNRLYWYRQTLGQGPEFLTYFQNEAQLEKSRLLSDRFSAERPKGSFSTLEIQRTEQGDSAMYLCASSRPGLAGTGELFFGEGSRLTVL.

The chain links TRBV13 to TRBJ2-7; D perhaps matches TRBD1 (5 bases). This CDR3 comprises 13 residues. Germline V CDR1 and CDR2: PRHDT, FYEKMQ (reference sequence). V was cut by 2 bases and J by 2 bases, with 7 bases left in between. The CDR3 loop is CASSLTGPYEQYF. As DNA, the CDR3 is TGTGCCAGCAGCTTAACAGGCCCCTACGAGCAGTACTTC.

This chain connects TRBV6-1 to TRBJ1-1; 8 bases are shared with TRBD1. Losses at the gene ends were 5 bases for V and 1 base for J; bases not matched to a gene: 3. Germline values: CDR1 MNHNS, CDR2 SASEGT. This CDR3 contains 14 residues. The CDR3 is CASSNRGKNTEAFF. CDR3 DNA sequence: TGTGCCAGCAGTAACAGGGGGAAGAACACTGAAGCTTTCTTT.

This chain joins TRBV19 and TRBJ2-2; 8 bases align to TRBD2. Germline CDR1 and CDR2: LNHDA and SQIVND (reference sequence). This CDR3 is 17 amino acids long. With V trimmed by 11 bases and J by 2 bases, 16 bases remained unmatched. The CDR3 here is CAPYHRGGLSNTGELFF. CDR3 nucleotide sequence: TGTGCCCCTTACCATCGGGGGGGACTGTCTAACACCGGGGAGCTGTTTTTT.

The rearrangement uses TRBV29-1 and TRBJ2-3; 12 positions agree with TRBD2. CDR3 size: 15 residues. Germline V CDR1 and CDR2: SQVTM, ANQGSEA. Unmatched junction bases numbered 14, after V lost 6 bases and J lost 10 bases. CDR3 nucleotide sequence: TGCAGCGTAGAACTAGCGGGGGGCCCGAGCGGATCGCAGTATTTT. Its translation: CSVELAGGPSGSQYF.